The 24 T cell receptor beta chains presented below share a single source sample, sequenced in a study of Graves' ophthalmopathy and Graves' hyperthyroidism. Transcripts of RNA were the source for amplifying TCR beta CDR3 regions. The authors performed first-round RT-PCR with HTBI primers and then a second-round multiplex PCR. TCRdb reprocessed the multiplex PCR reads via MiXCR and lists one record per CDR3 protein. The sample carries over 450,000 distinct CDR3 sequences, 13% to 15% recorded once. What was sequenced was blood. The receptors originated from a woman aged 25-40 years with Graves' ophthalmopathy.

This clonotype was observed many times. V and J are TRBV5-1 and TRBJ1-6; the match to TRBD1 covers 9 bases. The CDR3 sequence is 17 residues long. The germline V gene has CDR1 SGHRS and CDR2 YFSETQ. The J segment lost 7 bases and the V segment lost 0 bases, leaving 8 bases of the junction unmatched. As DNA, the CDR3 is TGCGCCAGCAGCTTGGGTCCAAGGACAGGGGAGAATTCACCCCTCCACTTT. Its translation: CASSLGPRTGENSPLHF.

This clonotype was detected ten times or more. The V and J genes are TRBV27 and TRBJ1-2; 12 bases are shared with TRBD1. The CDR3 loop spans 15 amino acids. From germline, CDR1 is MNHEY and CDR2 SMNVEV (reference sequence). After removal of 5 bases from V and 7 bases from J, the junction contained 8 bases not matched to a gene. CDR3 coding DNA: TGTGCCAGCAGTCCCGGGACAGGGGGCGCAGGTGGCTACACCTTC. This translates into CASSPGTGGAGGYTF.

This clonotype has ten or more counts. The J gene is TRBJ2-7, the V gene TRBV4-1; 10 bases map to TRBD2. This CDR3 has 17 amino acids. The V gene end was trimmed by 0 bases and the J gene end by 2 bases; junction bases not matched to a gene: 7. Germline lookup yields CDR1 MGHRA and CDR2 YSYEKL. The CDR3 is CASSQEKGTSETYEQYF. The CDR3 coding sequence is TGCGCCAGCAGCCAAGAGAAAGGGACTAGCGAGACCTACGAGCAGTACTTC.

Many counts were recorded for this clonotype. The chain links TRBV14 to TRBJ1-2; D not resolved. The CDR3 is made up of 15 amino acids. The germline V and J ends were trimmed by 1 base and 8 bases, with 17 bases remaining between them. The germline gives CDR1 SGHDN, CDR2 FVKESK. DNA of the CDR3: TGTGCCAGCAGCCAAGTCAACCCATCGCTGGGGGGCTACACCTTC. This sequence encodes CASSQVNPSLGGYTF. Drawing the rest from reference TRBV14 and TRBJ1-2, the complete variable domain is EAGVTQFPSHSVIEKGQTVTLRCDPISGHDNLYWYRRVMGKEIKFLLHFVKESKQDESGMPNNRFLAERTGGTYSTLKVQPAELEDSGVYFCASSQVNPSLGGYTFGSGTRLTVV.

The chain employs TRBV18 and TRBJ1-2; D is unresolved. V was trimmed by 3 bases and J by 7 bases, leaving 18 bases between them. Germline V gene sequence: CDR1 KGHSH, CDR2 LQKENI. The CDR3 totals 15 residues. CDR3 sequence reads: CASSPGWWGVRGYTF. In nucleotides, the CDR3 is TGTGCCAGCTCACCCGGCTGGTGGGGAGTCCGTGGCTACACCTTC.

This clonotype has ten or more counts. The chain recombines TRBV12-3 or TRBV12-4 with TRBJ2-7; D not certain. V was cut by 2 bases and J by 3 bases, with 5 bases left in between. CDR3 size: 12 residues. This CDR3 is CASSLRFYEQYF. The CDR3 bases are TGTGCCAGCAGTTTAAGGTTCTACGAGCAGTACTTC.

The chain carries TRBV6-1 and TRBJ1-5, with no clear D. The CDR3 consists of 15 residues. V was clipped by 5 bases and J by 3 bases, with 14 bases between them. Germline V lookup: CDR1 MNHNS, CDR2 SASEGT. The CDR3 DNA is TGTGCCAGCAGTCCCCGCGGCGCTCCCAATCAGCCCCAGCATTTT. As protein: CASSPRGAPNQPQHF.

This clonotype was counted only a few times. The chain carries TRBV30 and TRBJ1-1, with D hard to call. The CDR3 consists of 13 residues. Germline-derived CDR1 and CDR2 are GTSNPN and SVGIG (reference sequence). Deletions cut 2 bases from V and 3 bases from J, with 10 bases between. The CDR3 reads CAWSSGSHTEAFF. The DNA for the CDR3 is TGTGCCTGGAGTTCGGGGTCCCACACTGAAGCTTTCTTT.

J is TRBJ1-1 and V is TRBV18, with 11 bases fitting TRBD1. Trimming cost V 3 bases and J 7 bases; bases outside gene matches: 1. CDR1 and CDR2 from the germline V gene are KGHSH and LQKENI. The CDR3 sequence is 13 residues long. CDR3 nucleotides: TGTGCCAGCTCACCCGGGACAGGGGGTGAAGCTTTCTTT. Translated, it gives CASSPGTGGEAFF.

This clonotype has a count of ten or more. The V call is TRBV20-1, the J call TRBJ2-7; the D is unclear. The ends were cut back, 2 bases at V and 1 base at J, with 15 bases in the middle. The V gene's germline CDR1 is DFQATT and CDR2 SNEGSKA (reference sequence). This CDR3 spans 15 amino acids. The CDR3 sequence: CSARRPGRRSYEQYF. The CDR3 DNA is TGCAGTGCTAGACGCCCCGGACGGAGATCCTACGAGCAGTACTTC.

This clonotype was detected many times. The V gene is TRBV29-1, the J gene TRBJ1-2; 7 bases match TRBD1. The CDR3 has 14 amino acids. Trimming at V came to 6 bases and at J to 0 bases, leaving 7 bases not matched to a gene. CDR1 is SQVTM and CDR2 is ANQGSEA in the germline V gene. CDR3 protein: CSVRTGEANYGYTF. Written as DNA, the CDR3 is TGCAGCGTCAGAACAGGGGAAGCTAACTATGGCTACACCTTC. The complete variable domain, with remaining parts taken from reference TRBV29-1 and TRBJ1-2, reads SAVISQKPSRDICQRGTSLTIQCQVDSQVTMMFWYRQQPGQSLTLIATANQGSEATYESGFVIDKFPISRPNLTFSTLTVSNMSPEDSSIYLCSVRTGEANYGYTFGSGTRLTVV.

This chain joins TRBV20-1 and TRBJ1-2; D might be TRBD1 (6 bases). The CDR3 spans 16 residues. Deletions cut 3 bases from V and 4 bases from J, with 21 bases between. CDR1 DFQATT and CDR2 SNEGSKA come from the germline V gene (reference sequence). The CDR3 bases are TGCAGTGCTAGCTTCCCAGCAGGGGCTTTTCGCTATGGCTACACCTTC. Translated: CSASFPAGAFRYGYTF.

The table lists this clonotype with many counts. The chain couples TRBV7-2 to TRBJ2-5, with D possibly TRBD2 on 6 matching bases. There are 13 residues in the CDR3. The ends were cut back, 4 bases at V and 7 bases at J, with 13 bases in the middle. Germline CDR1 is SGHTA and CDR2 is FQGNSA. DNA of the CDR3: TGTGCCAGCAGCTGGGGGGAAGTTGGGACCCAGTACTTC. Amino acids: CASSWGEVGTQYF.

This clonotype was picked up many times. V and J are TRBV19 and TRBJ2-5; 12 bases align to TRBD2. The CDR3 is 15 amino acids. The junction had 12 bases not matched to a gene; V was cut back by 11 bases and J by 5 bases. The germline CDR1 and CDR2 sequences are LNHDA and SQIVND (reference sequence). CDR3 loop: CASKAWTSGMETQYF. CDR3 coding DNA: TGTGCCTCGAAAGCATGGACTAGCGGGATGGAGACCCAGTACTTC.

This clonotype was observed at least ten times. J is TRBJ2-7 and V is TRBV10-3; D perhaps matches TRBD2 (7 bases). The ends were cut back, 9 bases at V and 6 bases at J, with 21 bases in the middle. This CDR3 comprises 14 residues. Germline V gene data show CDR1 as ENHRY and CDR2 as SYGVKD. The CDR3, as DNA: TGTGCCATGAGGGGGAGCGGGAAGACGCGCGAGCAGTACTTC. Its translation: CAMRGSGKTREQYF.

This clonotype showed up just a few times. The rearrangement links TRBV6-5 to TRBJ1-2; no clear D gene. Deletions cut 2 bases from V and 8 bases from J, with 12 bases between. This CDR3 spans 13 amino acids. Germline V lookup: CDR1 MNHEY, CDR2 SVGAGI. The CDR3 DNA sequence: TGTGCCAGCAGTTACCCAAAGGGCTGGGGCTACACCTTC. Translating gives CASSYPKGWGYTF.

In this sample, this clonotype turned up many times. V usage is TRBV18 and J usage is TRBJ1-2; D is uncertain. Between the trimmed V and J ends, which lost 4 bases and 4 bases, there was a span of 13 bases. Per the germline V gene, CDR1 is KGHSH and CDR2 is LQKENI. The CDR3 totals 14 residues. The CDR3: CASSRGTEAYGYTF. The CDR3 DNA is TGTGCCAGCTCACGTGGCACTGAGGCCTATGGCTACACCTTC.

Turning to this clonotype: A single base separates this from a much larger clone, so it may be a read error. The genes are TRBV12-3 or TRBV12-4 and TRBJ2-2; 9 bases agree with TRBD1. The V and J ends lost 7 bases and 16 bases, in that order; junction bases with no gene match: 16. CDR3 size: 14 residues. CDR3 coding DNA: TGTGCCAGCATCGGGACAGGGTTCACCGGGGAGTCGTTTTTT. This encodes CASIGTGFTGESFF.

At least ten counts were recorded for this clonotype. The chain couples TRBV10-3 to TRBJ1-2; 8 bases fit TRBD1. In germline, CDR1 is ENHRY, CDR2 SYGVKD. CDR3 length equals 15 residues. V was clipped by 4 bases and J by 1 base; unmatched bases: 5. In nucleotides, the CDR3 is TGTGCCATCAGTGGACAGGGGAGGGGTAACTATGGCTACACCTTC. Translated: CAISGQGRGNYGYTF.

The rearrangement links TRBV6-1 to TRBJ1-2; tentatively, D is TRBD1 (6 bases). V was clipped by 6 bases and J by 0 bases, with 20 bases between them. This CDR3 spans 17 amino acids. Germline V gene lookup returns CDR1 MNHNS and CDR2 SASEGT. The DNA for the CDR3 is TGTGCCAGCAGGAACCGGGACACCGCATTTTCTAACTATGGCTACACCTTC. The encoded protein is CASRNRDTAFSNYGYTF.

The sample holds many counts of this clonotype. The gene calls are TRBV30 and TRBJ1-5, with TRBD1 as a possible D gene (6 bases). The V end lost 5 bases, the J end lost 0 bases, and 8 bases lay between the germline ends. The CDR3 runs 13 residues. CDR1 and CDR2 from the germline V gene are GTSNPN and SVGIG (reference sequence). The CDR3 sequence is CAWARGSNQPQHF. The CDR3 DNA reads TGTGCCTGGGCCAGGGGTAGCAATCAGCCCCAGCATTTT.

At least ten counts were recorded for this clonotype. The chain uses TRBV6-1 and TRBJ2-7; 9 nucleotides agree with TRBD1. Germline V gives CDR1 MNHNS, CDR2 SASEGT. The CDR3 covers 13 residues. Trimming at V came to 10 bases and at J to 0 bases, leaving 4 bases not matched to a gene. CDR3 amino acids: CATGQGISYEQYF. CDR3 in DNA: TGTGCCACCGGACAGGGGATCTCCTACGAGCAGTACTTC.

This clonotype occurred many times. The rearrangement joins TRBV2 to TRBJ2-6; 9 bases are shared with TRBD1. This CDR3 region has 17 residues. V was clipped by 7 bases and J by 0 bases; unmatched bases: 7. Germline CDR1 is SNHLY and CDR2 is FYNNEI. CDR3 sequence (DNA): TGTGCCAGCAACTTGGACAGGGGAAGCTCTGGGGCCAACGTCCTGACTTTC. Its protein product is CASNLDRGSSGANVLTF.

This clonotype was seen repeatedly, ten times or more. An end of the junction differs from the germline gene, which may be a read error. The V gene is TRBV6-5, the J gene TRBJ2-7, with 9 bases fitting TRBD2. The CDR3 is 17 amino acids. Germline loops: CDR1 MNHEY, CDR2 SVGAGI. The CDR3 coding sequence is TGTGCCAGCAGTTACTTCGGATTGTTAGCGGGAGAGAACGAACAGTACTTC. Amino acid sequence: CASSYFGLLAGENEQYF.